The 22 T cell receptor beta chains given below trace back to one sample, sequenced in a study of shared clonotypes between healthy human individuals. Only in-frame clones appear in the TCRdb table, and some are missing; sequencing was by immunoSEQ multiplex PCR. The sample carries about 2.3 million clones, 90% to 95% recorded once. The specimen was naive CD4+ T cells from PBMCs. As for subset: CD45RA+ positively selected. All receptors come from a man between 18 and 29 years old in good health. Some clones in this sample may be carry-over from other donors' samples.

This chain uses TRBV29-1 with TRBJ2-7, with D perhaps matching TRBD1 (6 bases). V shed 3 bases and J shed 6 bases, with 9 bases lying between them. Per germline, CDR1 SQVTM and CDR2 ANQGSEA. The CDR3 runs to 11 residues. The chain's CDR3 is CSVDTGIEQYF. The CDR3 nucleotides read TGCAGCGTTGACACAGGGATCGAGCAGTACTTC.

The V call is TRBV7-3, the J call TRBJ1-3, with D unresolved. Germline-derived CDR1 and CDR2 are SGHTA and FQGTGA. The CDR3 spans 15 residues. V was trimmed by 8 bases and J by 0 bases, leaving 14 bases between them. The CDR3 nucleotides read TGTGCCAGCTCCGTTGATGTCCGCTCTGGAAACACCATATATTTT. Protein: CASSVDVRSGNTIYF.

The V call is TRBV29-1, the J call TRBJ2-1; 8 bases align to TRBD2. Germline CDR1 and CDR2: SQVTM and ANQGSEA. The CDR3 is 15 amino acids. With V trimmed by 4 bases and J by 10 bases, 15 bases remained unmatched. The CDR3 DNA sequence: TGCAGCGTTGGTTATAGCGGGATACATTTATGGGAGCAGTTCTTC. Protein sequence: CSVGYSGIHLWEQFF.

The chain has TRBV5-4 and TRBJ1-1, with D unclear. Germline-derived CDR1 and CDR2 are SGHNT and YYREEE (reference sequence). CDR3 length: 17 amino acids. The V end lost 4 bases, the J end lost 0 bases, and 19 bases lay between the germline ends. The CDR3 DNA is TGTGCCAGCAGCCCGGAGCCGACAAGTTTGGTGAACACTGAAGCTTTCTTT. Residues: CASSPEPTSLVNTEAFF.

The rearrangement uses TRBV5-1 and TRBJ2-7, with 7 bases identical to TRBD1. V shed 4 bases and J 4 bases; nucleotides not matched to a gene: 8. Germline V gene lookup returns CDR1 SGHRS and CDR2 YFSETQ. The CDR3 is made up of 14 amino acids. The CDR3 sequence is CASSPRQGHYEQYF. The DNA of the CDR3 is TGCGCCAGCAGCCCAAGACAGGGCCATTACGAGCAGTACTTC.

The chain is built from TRBV29-1 and TRBJ2-5; D is undetermined. Trimming cost V 1 base and J 2 bases, with 5 bases left between them. The germline CDR1 and CDR2 sequences are SQVTM and ANQGSEA. The CDR3 has 12 amino acids. CDR3 sequence: CSVEVLQETQYF. The CDR3 DNA reads TGCAGCGTTGAAGTGCTACAAGAGACCCAGTACTTC.

This sequence joins TRBV5-6 and TRBJ1-3; the D gene is possibly TRBD1 (5 bases). This CDR3 has 15 amino acids. Trimming pared 3 bases from V and 3 bases from J, leaving 13 bases between. The germline V gene has CDR1 SGHDT and CDR2 YYEEEE. This chain's CDR3 is CASSWGESYGNTIYF. The CDR3 DNA reads as TGTGCCAGCAGCTGGGGGGAGTCGTATGGAAACACCATATATTTT.

The rearrangement links TRBV28 to TRBJ1-1; D gene unclear. The V gene's germline CDR1 is MDHEN and CDR2 SYDVKM. The length of the CDR3 is 13 residues. With 10 bases removed from V and 10 bases from J, the gap between germline ends came to 22 bases. The CDR3 DNA is TGTGCCATCACTAAGTTCGGTGCTGAAGGAGCTTTCTTT. Translation: CAITKFGAEGAFF. The full variable domain, completed using reference TRBV28 and TRBJ1-1, is DVKVTQSSRYLVKRTGEKVFLECVQDMDHENMFWYRQDPGLGLRLIYFSYDVKMKEKGDIPEGYSVSREKKERFSLILESASTNQTSMYLCAITKFGAEGAFFGQGTRLTVV.

The V gene is TRBV15, the J gene TRBJ2-3, with D possibly TRBD2 on 6 matching bases. The germline CDR1 and CDR2 sequences are LNHNV and YYDKDF (reference sequence). The CDR3 has 13 amino acids. V was shortened by 10 bases and J by 3 bases, with 14 bases between the two germline ends. The CDR3 is CASKDGSTDTQYF. The CDR3 DNA follows: TGTGCCAGTAAAGACGGGAGTACAGATACGCAGTATTTT.

This chain joins TRBV28 and TRBJ2-6; unclear D gene. This CDR3 is built from 14 residues. V was cut by 5 bases and J by 1 base, with 6 bases left in between. Germline V gene sequence: CDR1 MDHEN, CDR2 SYDVKM. The CDR3 DNA sequence: TGTGCCAGCAGTAGACGATCTGGGGCCAACGTCCTGACTTTC. Encoded protein: CASSRRSGANVLTF.

The gene calls are TRBV19 and TRBJ2-7; 8 nucleotides align to TRBD1. With V trimmed by 10 bases and J by 7 bases, 12 bases remained unmatched. This CDR3 spans 13 amino acids. CDR1 is LNHDA, CDR2 SQIVND, per germline (reference sequence). The CDR3 region is CATQGQGAREQYF. The CDR3 region has the DNA TGTGCCACTCAAGGGCAGGGGGCGAGGGAGCAGTACTTC.

The chain uses TRBV11-2 and TRBJ2-1; D ambiguous. The germline V gene encodes CDR1 SGHAT and CDR2 FQNNGV. The CDR3 has 15 residues. V lost 5 bases and J 3 bases, leaving 14 bases between the germline ends. The CDR3 DNA sequence: TGTGCCAGCAGCCGCTCGACTGTCGGCTACAATGAGCAGTTCTTC. It yields the protein CASSRSTVGYNEQFF.

The chain links TRBV6-6 to TRBJ2-7; 8 bases map to TRBD1. CDR1 is MNHNY and CDR2 is SVGAGI in the germline V gene (reference sequence). J lost 6 bases, V lost 6 bases, and 13 bases had no gene match. The CDR3 sequence is 15 residues long. CDR3 sequence reads: CASRARQGPLFEQYF. The CDR3 coding sequence is TGTGCCAGCAGAGCCCGACAGGGGCCCTTGTTCGAGCAGTACTTC.

The rearrangement joins TRBV5-3 to TRBJ1-4; 8 bases are a match to TRBD1. TRBV5-3 is flagged as an ORF with uncertain function. Germline trimming cut 4 bases from V and 9 bases from J; bases unmatched to any gene: 11. This CDR3 is built from 15 residues. Here the CDR3 reads CARSPDRGLLKKLFF. CDR3 in DNA: TGTGCCAGAAGCCCCGACAGGGGATTGTTGAAAAAACTGTTTTTT.

The chain uses TRBV27 and TRBJ2-2; D not resolved. V lost 3 bases and J 4 bases, leaving 12 bases between the germline ends. The CDR3 totals 15 residues. In germline, CDR1 is MNHEY, CDR2 SMNVEV (reference sequence). The CDR3 region is CASSLSEVGTGELFF. CDR3 bases: TGTGCCAGCAGTTTGTCAGAAGTCGGCACCGGGGAGCTGTTTTTT.

The rearrangement links TRBV2 to TRBJ2-2, with 10 bases fitting TRBD2. The CDR3 length is 15 residues. Per germline, CDR1 SNHLY and CDR2 FYNNEI. Trimming at V came to 4 bases and at J to 5 bases, leaving 4 bases not matched to a gene. CDR3 DNA: TGTGCCAGCAGTGTCATTAGCGGGGGGACCGGGGAGCTGTTTTTT. Translation: CASSVISGGTGELFF.

The CDR3: CASSQARGRSYEQYF. DNA for the CDR3: TGTGCCAGCAGCCAAGCGCGGGGAAGGTCCTACGAGCAGTACTTC. The rearrangement uses TRBV14 and TRBJ2-7; tentatively, D is TRBD2 (6 bases). This CDR3 is built from 15 residues. V lost 1 base, J lost 1 base, and 11 bases lay in between. Germline V gene lookup returns CDR1 SGHDN and CDR2 FVKESK.

This clone has a handful of counts. This chain links TRBV30 with TRBJ1-1, with TRBD1 as a possible D gene (5 bases). The CDR3 has 13 amino acids. Deletions cut 1 base from V and 4 bases from J, with 10 bases between. CDR1 is GTSNPN and CDR2 is SVGIG in the germline V gene (reference sequence). CDR3 residues: CAWSEGDGTEAFF. In DNA, the CDR3 is TGTGCCTGGAGTGAAGGGGATGGCACTGAAGCTTTCTTT. Full variable domain (outside the CDR3, taken from reference TRBV30 and TRBJ1-1): SQTIHQWPATLVQPVGSPLSLECTVEGTSNPNLYWYRQAAGRGLQLLFYSVGIGQISSEVPQNLSASRPQDRQFILSSKKLLLSDSGFYLCAWSEGDGTEAFFGQGTRLTVV.

V usage is TRBV6-5 and J usage is TRBJ2-4, with D unresolved. The CDR3 loop spans 14 amino acids. The germline V gene encodes CDR1 MNHEY and CDR2 SVGAGI. V dropped 2 bases and J dropped 5 bases, with 10 bases sitting between them. In DNA, the CDR3 is TGTGCCAGCAGTTACAGCCCTAGGGAAAACATTCAGTACTTC. This encodes CASSYSPRENIQYF.

V and J are TRBV27 and TRBJ2-3; D is possibly TRBD2 (5 bases). CDR3 length: 13 amino acids. The V and J ends lost 3 bases and 8 bases respectively, with 12 bases between them. Looked up from germline, CDR1 is MNHEY and CDR2 is SMNVEV (reference sequence). In DNA, the CDR3 is TGTGCCAGCAGTTTCGGAGGTCCTCCTACGCAGTATTTT. Translating it yields CASSFGGPPTQYF.

The chain is built from TRBV19 and TRBJ2-1; D is perhaps TRBD2 (5 bases). The V end lost 5 bases, the J end lost 4 bases, and 9 bases lay between the germline ends. Germline V CDR1 and CDR2: LNHDA, SQIVND (reference sequence). This CDR3 comprises 13 residues. CDR3: CASSRGYYNEQFF. CDR3 nucleotide sequence: TGTGCCAGTAGTCGCGGGTATTACAATGAGCAGTTCTTC. The full variable domain, completed using reference TRBV19 and TRBJ2-1, is DGGITQSPKYLFRKEGQNVTLSCEQNLNHDAMYWYRQDPGQGLRLIYYSQIVNDFQKGDIAEGYSVSREKKESFPLTVTSAQKNPTAFYLCASSRGYYNEQFFGPGTRLTVL.

The chain recombines TRBV20-1 with TRBJ2-7; no firm D call. Germline loops: CDR1 DFQATT, CDR2 SNEGSKA (reference sequence). The V and J ends lost 0 bases and 6 bases respectively, with 6 bases between them. There are 11 residues in the CDR3. The DNA for the CDR3 is TGCAGTGCTAGAGATTTTCTCGAGCAGTACTTC. Translation gives CSARDFLEQYF.